This TCR beta chain was obtained from a study of cytotoxic CD8 clonotypes in ibrutinib-treated CLL. CDR1 is MDHEN and CDR2 is SYDVKM in the germline V gene. With 4 bases removed from V and 6 bases from J, the gap between germline ends came to 16 bases. The CDR3 totals 15 residues. Produced via immunoSEQ multiplex PCR; TCRdb's table is partial and in-frame only. Among hundreds of thousands of clones listed, under 75% were seen once. This sample comprised PBMCs, obtained after 24 months of ibrutinib treatment. The receptor was isolated from a human donor with chronic lymphocytic leukemia. The chain carries TRBV28 and TRBJ2-4, with D possibly matching TRBD2 (5 bases). CDR3 sequence reads: CASSSGLRVLNIQYF. The CDR3 bases are TGTGCCAGCAGTTCCGGACTCCGGGTATTAAACATTCAGTACTTC.